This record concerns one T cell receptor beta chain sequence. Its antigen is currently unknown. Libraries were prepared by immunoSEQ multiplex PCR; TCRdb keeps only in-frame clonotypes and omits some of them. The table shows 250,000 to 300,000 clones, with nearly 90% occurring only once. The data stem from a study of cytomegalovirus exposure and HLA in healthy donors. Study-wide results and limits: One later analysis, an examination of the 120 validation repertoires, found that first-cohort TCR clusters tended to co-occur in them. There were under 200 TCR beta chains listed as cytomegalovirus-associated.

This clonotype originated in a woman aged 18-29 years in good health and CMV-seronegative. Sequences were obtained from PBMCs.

In DNA form, the CDR3 reads TGCGCCAGCAGCTCCGAGACAGGGGCTTCCTACGAGCAGTACTTC. Translation: CASSSETGASYEQYF. The genes are TRBV4-3 and TRBJ2-7; 8 bases align to TRBD1. Germline V gene lookup returns CDR1 LGHNA and CDR2 YSLEER. V lost 5 bases to trimming and J lost 1 base; unmatched junction nucleotides: 7. The CDR3 contains 15 residues.